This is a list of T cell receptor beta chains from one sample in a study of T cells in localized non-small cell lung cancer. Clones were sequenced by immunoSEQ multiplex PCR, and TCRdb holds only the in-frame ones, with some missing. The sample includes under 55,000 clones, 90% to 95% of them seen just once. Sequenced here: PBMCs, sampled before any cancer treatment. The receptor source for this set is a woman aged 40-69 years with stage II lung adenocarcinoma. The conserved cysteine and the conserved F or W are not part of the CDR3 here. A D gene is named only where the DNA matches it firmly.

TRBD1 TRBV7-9 ASTRPRTGLSGNTIY
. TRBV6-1 ASSEDSVNTEAF
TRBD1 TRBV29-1 SVSYGTGEGNTIY
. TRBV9 ASSVDSRPQEQY
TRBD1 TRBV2 ASSWDRGGNEQF
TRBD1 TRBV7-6 ASSADREYEQY
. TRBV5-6 ASSLIATNEKLF
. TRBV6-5 ASSYGTVKETQY
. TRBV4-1 ASSQDRVRGELF
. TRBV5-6 ASSFGAGHGETQY
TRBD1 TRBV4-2 ASSQGQRYEQY
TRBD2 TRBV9 ASSADRGGANPGELF
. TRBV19 ASSMGQEDQPQH
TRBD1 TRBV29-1 SVDRGPREQY
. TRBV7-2 ASSRQGSPNYEQY